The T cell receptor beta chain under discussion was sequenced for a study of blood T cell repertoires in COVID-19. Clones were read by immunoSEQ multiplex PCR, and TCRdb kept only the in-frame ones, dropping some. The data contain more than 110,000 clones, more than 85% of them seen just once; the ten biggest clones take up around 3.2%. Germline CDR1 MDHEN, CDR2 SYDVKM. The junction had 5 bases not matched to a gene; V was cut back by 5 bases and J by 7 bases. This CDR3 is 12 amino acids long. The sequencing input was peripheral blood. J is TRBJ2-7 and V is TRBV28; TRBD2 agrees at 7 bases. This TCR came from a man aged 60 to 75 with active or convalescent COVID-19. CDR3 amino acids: CASSPRGGEQYF. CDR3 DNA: TGTGCCAGCAGTCCCCGGGGAGGGGAGCAGTACTTC. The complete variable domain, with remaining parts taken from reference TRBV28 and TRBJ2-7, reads DVKVTQSSRYLVKRTGEKVFLECVQDMDHENMFWYRQDPGLGLRLIYFSYDVKMKEKGDIPEGYSVSREKKERFSLILESASTNQTSMYLCASSPRGGEQYFGPGTRLTVT.